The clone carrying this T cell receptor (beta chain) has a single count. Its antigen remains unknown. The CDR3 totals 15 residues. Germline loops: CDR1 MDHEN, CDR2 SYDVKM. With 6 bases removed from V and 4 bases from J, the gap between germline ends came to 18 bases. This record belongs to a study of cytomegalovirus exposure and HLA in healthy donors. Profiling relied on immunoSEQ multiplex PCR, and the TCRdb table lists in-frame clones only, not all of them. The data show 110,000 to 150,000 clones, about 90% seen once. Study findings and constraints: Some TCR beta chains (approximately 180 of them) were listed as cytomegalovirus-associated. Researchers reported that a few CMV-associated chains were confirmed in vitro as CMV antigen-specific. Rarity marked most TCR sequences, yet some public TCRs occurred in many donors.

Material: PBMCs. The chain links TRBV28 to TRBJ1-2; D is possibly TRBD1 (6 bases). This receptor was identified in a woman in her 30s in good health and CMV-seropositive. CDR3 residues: CASRAGTHIRYGYTF. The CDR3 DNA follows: TGTGCCAGCAGGGCCGGGACACATATTCGCTATGGCTACACCTTC.